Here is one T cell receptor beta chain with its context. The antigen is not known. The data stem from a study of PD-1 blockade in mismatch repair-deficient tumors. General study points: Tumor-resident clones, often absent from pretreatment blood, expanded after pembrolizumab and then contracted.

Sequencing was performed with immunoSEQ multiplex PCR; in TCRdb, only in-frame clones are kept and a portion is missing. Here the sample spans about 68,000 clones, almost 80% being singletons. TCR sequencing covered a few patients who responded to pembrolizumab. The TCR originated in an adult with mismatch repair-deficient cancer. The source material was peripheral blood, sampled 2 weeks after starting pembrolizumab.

In DNA, the CDR3 is TGTGCCAGCAGTGACGTCGGACTAGCGGGACTCTACGAGCAGTACTTC. This codes for CASSDVGLAGLYEQYF. The rearrangement joins TRBV6-1 to TRBJ2-7; 12 nucleotides agree with TRBD2. There are 16 residues in the CDR3. The germline gives CDR1 MNHNS, CDR2 SASEGT. With V trimmed by 3 bases and J by 3 bases, 6 bases remained unmatched.